The 27 T cell receptor beta chains reported below all come from one sample, sequenced in a study of blood T cell repertoires in COVID-19. Assay used: immunoSEQ multiplex PCR; TCRdb lists only in-frame clones, some missing. The data show 250,000 to 300,000 clones, over 80% seen once. Sequencing was performed on peripheral blood. The receptors stem from a man in his fifties or sixties who had recovered from COVID-19.

The chain uses TRBV7-2 and TRBJ2-5; TRBD2 agrees at 7 bases. Per germline, CDR1 SGHTA and CDR2 FQGNSA. CDR3 size: 16 residues. Losses at the gene ends were 5 bases for V and 1 base for J; bases not matched to a gene: 10. The CDR3 nucleotides are TGTGCCAGCAGCCCCTGGCAGGGAGGGCGCCAAGAGACCCAGTACTTC. Amino acid sequence: CASSPWQGGRQETQYF.

The genes are TRBV28 and TRBJ2-1; 8 nucleotides align to TRBD1. CDR1 is MDHEN, CDR2 SYDVKM, per germline. The CDR3 totals 16 residues. V gave up 6 bases and J gave up 5 bases; unmatched junction bases: 12. The CDR3 sequence: CASRSQGAPGDNEQFF. The CDR3 DNA reads TGTGCCAGCAGAAGCCAGGGGGCGCCGGGGGACAATGAGCAGTTCTTC.

This clone has at least ten counts. CDR3 nucleotide sequence: TGTGCCAGCAGCTTGGGCTACAACAATGAGCAGTTCTTC. It is translated as CASSLGYNNEQFF. The chain carries TRBV7-9 and TRBJ2-1; the D is unclear. This CDR3 has 13 residues. Germline V gene lookup returns CDR1 SEHNR and CDR2 FQNEAQ (reference sequence). V dropped 3 bases and J dropped 5 bases, with 8 bases sitting between them.

The V call is TRBV25-1, the J call TRBJ1-2, with unresolved D. CDR1 MGHDK and CDR2 SYGVNS come from the germline V gene. Trimming took 2 bases from V and 7 from J, leaving 11 bases between them. The CDR3 is 13 residues long. The CDR3 is CASSEVGATGYTF. The CDR3 DNA reads TGTGCCAGCAGTGAAGTCGGAGCAACTGGCTACACCTTC.

V is TRBV10-3 and J is TRBJ1-1, with D perhaps TRBD1 (6 bases). CDR1 is ENHRY and CDR2 is SYGVKD in the germline V gene. Trimming shortened V by 5 bases and J by 0 bases, and 13 bases separated the two germline ends. This CDR3 region has 15 residues. The CDR3 sequence: CAISQGQLMNTEAFF. The CDR3 DNA reads TGTGCCATCAGTCAAGGACAGCTCATGAACACTGAAGCTTTCTTT.

The chain recombines TRBV2 with TRBJ2-5, with 7 bases that match TRBD1. The CDR3 runs 16 residues. Per germline, CDR1 SNHLY and CDR2 FYNNEI. Unmatched junction bases numbered 13, after V lost 8 bases and J lost 1 base. Here the CDR3 reads CASGNPGQRSQETQYF. The CDR3 DNA reads TGTGCCAGCGGAAACCCGGGACAGAGATCCCAAGAGACCCAGTACTTC.

V and J are TRBV11-2 and TRBJ1-1; a weak D match, TRBD1 (5 bases). Germline V gene data show CDR1 as SGHAT and CDR2 as FQNNGV. The CDR3 has 13 amino acids. Trimming cost V 2 bases and J 8 bases, with 12 bases left between them. The CDR3 is CASSLNRSPEAFF. DNA of the CDR3: TGTGCCAGCAGCTTAAACAGGTCCCCCGAAGCTTTCTTT. The full variable domain, completed using reference TRBV11-2 and TRBJ1-1, is EAGVAQSPRYKIIEKRQSVAFWCNPISGHATLYWYQQILGQGPKLLIQFQNNGVVDDSQLPKDRFSAERLKGVDSTLKIQPAKLEDSAVYLCASSLNRSPEAFFGQGTRLTVV.

The rearrangement uses TRBV2 and TRBJ1-4; no clear D gene. With 8 bases removed from V and 8 bases from J, the gap between germline ends came to 18 bases. Germline CDR1 SNHLY, CDR2 FYNNEI. This CDR3 is built from 14 residues. CDR3: CASRFEGRNEKLFF. As DNA, the CDR3 is TGTGCCAGCCGGTTTGAGGGTCGGAACGAAAAACTGTTTTTT.

In its sample, this clone was seen once. J is TRBJ1-1 and V is TRBV3-1 (or the pseudogene TRBV3-2); a weak D match, TRBD1 (6 bases). Germline CDR1 and CDR2: LGHDT and YNNKEL (reference sequence). The CDR3 has 15 amino acids. Between the trimmed V and J ends, which lost 2 bases and 1 base, there was a span of 11 bases. The CDR3 sequence: CASSQLPTGNTEAFF. The CDR3 DNA reads as TGTGCCAGCAGCCAACTACCGACAGGGAACACTGAAGCTTTCTTT.

The chain uses TRBV24-1 and TRBJ2-3; 8 bases are shared with TRBD2. The CDR3 loop spans 14 amino acids. J was trimmed by 0 bases and V by 7 bases; bases with no gene match: 2. Germline values: CDR1 KGHDR, CDR2 SFDVKD. CDR3 amino acids: CATSASGSTDTQYF. The CDR3 coding sequence is TGTGCCACCAGCGCTAGCGGGAGCACAGATACGCAGTATTTT.

This clone appeared once. V and J are TRBV7-2 and TRBJ2-3; D unresolved. Trimming left V 5 bases short and J 4 bases short, with 13 bases between. Germline values: CDR1 SGHTA, CDR2 FQGNSA. The CDR3 sequence is 14 residues long. The chain's CDR3 is CASSPSWSSDTQYF. CDR3 nucleotides: TGTGCCAGCAGCCCCTCGTGGAGTTCAGATACGCAGTATTTT.

This clone was detected once. The V and J genes are TRBV5-4 and TRBJ2-7; 9 bases are shared with TRBD1. Germline CDR1 and CDR2: SGHNT and YYREEE (reference sequence). Unmatched junction bases numbered 5, after V lost 5 bases and J lost 2 bases. The CDR3 extends over 14 amino acids. CDR3 in DNA: TGTGCCAGCAGGTTGACAGGGGGGCCCTACGAGCAGTACTTC. This translates into CASRLTGGPYEQYF.

V gene TRBV2 combines with J gene TRBJ2-1; 13 bases fit TRBD2. From germline, CDR1 is SNHLY and CDR2 FYNNEI. V lost 8 bases and J lost 8; bases outside the gene matches: 6. The CDR3 sequence is 14 residues long. CDR3 region: CASVWTSGGYEQFF. The CDR3 region has the DNA TGTGCCAGCGTCTGGACTAGCGGGGGCTATGAGCAGTTCTTC.

This chain joins TRBV5-6 and TRBJ2-3; 8 bases are a match to TRBD2. V was clipped by 4 bases and J by 1 base; unmatched bases: 8. The CDR3 is made up of 16 amino acids. Per germline, CDR1 SGHDT and CDR2 YYEEEE. The CDR3 reads CASSPRILAGTDTQYF. CDR3 in DNA: TGTGCCAGCAGCCCGCGGATACTAGCGGGCACAGATACGCAGTATTTT.

The chain has TRBV2 and TRBJ2-5, with D maybe TRBD2 (5 bases). Germline assignment: CDR1 SNHLY and CDR2 FYNNEI. The CDR3 runs to 12 residues. Trimming shortened V by 6 bases and J by 2 bases, and 7 bases separated the two germline ends. The CDR3 nucleotides are TGTGCCAGCAGCCCGGGGCAAGAGACCCAGTACTTC. This encodes CASSPGQETQYF. Supplemented by reference TRBV2 and TRBJ2-5, the full variable domain reads EPEVTQTPSHQVTQMGQEVILRCVPISNHLYFYWYRQILGQKVEFLVSFYNNEISEKSEIFDDQFSVERPDGSNFTLKIRSTKLEDSAMYFCASSPGQETQYFGPGTRLLVL.

The chain joins TRBV7-8 to TRBJ2-1, with 14 positions matching TRBD2. CDR1 and CDR2 from the germline V gene are SGHVS and FQNEAQ. The CDR3 totals 16 residues. V gave up 2 bases and J gave up 12 bases; unmatched junction bases: 9. The CDR3 DNA reads as TGTGCCAGCAGCTTAAGGGGGGGACTAGCGGGAGTTGGGCAGTTCTTC. Protein product: CASSLRGGLAGVGQFF. Combining the CDR3 with reference TRBV7-8 and TRBJ2-1 gives the whole variable domain GAGVSQSPRYKVAKRGQDVALRCDPISGHVSLFWYQQALGQGPEFLTYFQNEAQLDKSGLPSDRFFAERPEGSVSTLKIQRTQQEDSAVYLCASSLRGGLAGVGQFFGPGTRLTVL.

The rearrangement links TRBV30 to TRBJ1-1; 7 bases align to TRBD1. The V gene end was trimmed by 2 bases and the J gene end by 5 bases; junction bases not matched to a gene: 5. Germline-derived CDR1 and CDR2 are GTSNPN and SVGIG (reference sequence). The CDR3 loop spans 13 amino acids. In DNA form, the CDR3 reads TGTGCCTGGAGTAATGCAGGGGGGACTGAAGCTTTCTTT. Translating gives CAWSNAGGTEAFF. Full variable domain (outside the CDR3, taken from reference TRBV30 and TRBJ1-1): SQTIHQWPATLVQPVGSPLSLECTVEGTSNPNLYWYRQAAGRGLQLLFYSVGIGQISSEVPQNLSASRPQDRQFILSSKKLLLSDSGFYLCAWSNAGGTEAFFGQGTRLTVV.

Written as DNA, the CDR3 is TGTGCCAGCAGCTATGGGACGGGGACTGCGCCCCAGCATTTT. It translates to CASSYGTGTAPQHF. The gene calls are TRBV5-6 and TRBJ1-5, with D maybe TRBD1 (5 bases). Trimming removed 3 bases from V and 9 bases from J, with 16 bases in between. CDR1 is SGHDT and CDR2 is YYEEEE in the germline V gene. The CDR3 totals 14 residues.

The rearrangement uses TRBV9 and TRBJ2-1, with 7 bases identical to TRBD2. Germline trimming cut 0 bases from V and 7 bases from J; bases unmatched to any gene: 7. The CDR3 is 15 residues long. Per the germline V gene, CDR1 is SGDLS and CDR2 is YYNGEE. The CDR3 loop is CASSVAGGGGNEQFF. The CDR3 region has the DNA TGTGCCAGCAGCGTAGCGGGCGGGGGAGGGAATGAGCAGTTCTTC. The whole variable domain, remainder taken from reference TRBV9 and TRBJ2-1, is DSGVTQTPKHLITATGQRVTLRCSPRSGDLSVYWYQQSLDQGLQFLIQYYNGEERAKGNILERFSAQQFPDLHSELNLSSLELGDSALYFCASSVAGGGGNEQFFGPGTRLTVL.

The rearrangement links TRBV6-1 to TRBJ1-5, with no clear D. This CDR3 region has 16 residues. Trimming removed 4 bases from V and 0 bases from J, with 13 bases in between. Per germline, CDR1 MNHNS and CDR2 SASEGT. CDR3 residues: CASSVRFQDSNQPQHF. In nucleotides, the CDR3 is TGTGCCAGCAGTGTACGTTTTCAGGATAGCAATCAGCCCCAGCATTTT.

The chain employs TRBV18 and TRBJ2-1; TRBD2 might be the D (5 bases). V was pared by 6 bases and J by 10 bases, with 16 bases between. This CDR3 contains 13 residues. Germline V gene data show CDR1 as KGHSH and CDR2 as LQKENI. CDR3 sequence reads: CASSLGVGEEQFF. The DNA of the CDR3 is TGTGCCAGCTCCCTCGGAGTGGGAGAAGAGCAGTTCTTC.

This clone is a singleton in its sample. The chain has TRBV9 and TRBJ2-1; possibly TRBD2 for D (6 bases). This CDR3 spans 17 amino acids. Germline loops: CDR1 SGDLS, CDR2 YYNGEE. V gave up 4 bases and J gave up 2 bases, with 19 bases separating them. The CDR3 DNA follows: TGTGCCAGCAGCCGAGCGGGCTCCAAAGCCACCTACAATGAGCAGTTCTTC. It yields the protein CASSRAGSKATYNEQFF.

The chain employs TRBV20-1 and TRBJ2-5; D gene ambiguous. The CDR3 runs 11 residues. CDR1 is DFQATT and CDR2 is SNEGSKA in the germline V gene (reference sequence). V gave up 6 bases and J gave up 2 bases, with 7 bases separating them. The CDR3 nucleotides are TGCAGTGCGAACAGTCAAGAGACCCAGTACTTC. Translated, it gives CSANSQETQYF.

The chain uses TRBV6-4 and TRBJ2-7; 7 bases align to TRBD1. V dropped 10 bases and J dropped 7; count of bases not matched to a gene: 10. CDR1 and CDR2 (germline): MRHNA, SNTAGT. This CDR3 has 12 residues. The CDR3, as DNA: TGTGCCAACCGGACAGGTCTCCGTGAGCAGTACTTC. This encodes CANRTGLREQYF.

CDR3 protein: CAWRQQGETQYF. The DNA of the CDR3 is TGTGCCTGGAGGCAACAGGGTGAGACCCAGTACTTC. This rearrangement joins TRBV30 to TRBJ2-5; D perhaps matches TRBD1 (6 bases). The length of the CDR3 is 12 residues. Germline V gene sequence: CDR1 GTSNPN, CDR2 SVGIG (reference sequence). Between the trimmed V and J ends, which lost 3 bases and 5 bases, there was a span of 10 bases.

The rearrangement uses TRBV7-6 and TRBJ2-6; perhaps TRBD2 as D (5 bases). Trimming shortened V by 1 base and J by 3 bases, and 7 bases separated the two germline ends. Per germline, CDR1 SGHVS and CDR2 FNYEAQ. This CDR3 is 15 amino acids long. The CDR3 protein is CASSLVGGGANVLTF. DNA for the CDR3: TGTGCCAGCAGCTTAGTAGGAGGTGGGGCCAACGTCCTGACTTTC.

The chain couples TRBV5-6 to TRBJ2-7, with D possibly being TRBD2 (5 bases). The V gene's germline CDR1 is SGHDT and CDR2 YYEEEE. The CDR3 loop spans 13 amino acids. V lost 4 bases, J lost 4 bases, and 12 bases lay in between. The CDR3 coding sequence is TGTGCCAGCAGCGGACTGACGGGATACGAGCAGTACTTC. Its translation: CASSGLTGYEQYF. The full variable domain, rest sourced from reference TRBV5-6 and TRBJ2-7, is DAGVTQSPTHLIKTRGQQVTLRCSPKSGHDTVSWYQQALGQGPQFIFQYYEEEERQRGNFPDRFSGHQFPNYSSELNVNALLLGDSALYLCASSGLTGYEQYFGPGTRLTVT.